This T cell receptor beta chain was identified during a study of cytomegalovirus exposure and HLA in healthy donors. The V gene end was trimmed by 3 bases and the J gene end by 4 bases; junction bases not matched to a gene: 9. Germline V gene lookup returns CDR1 KGHSH and CDR2 LQKENI. The CDR3 totals 16 residues. Details on this clone: Its target is unknown.

Study-wide results and caveats: There were reportedly fewer N-insertions in an Asian-associated ancestry cluster than the roughly 670-donor mean, in a later analysis. In a later analysis, DRB1 alleles had the most associated TCRs; HLA-C alleles the fewest. A few CMV-associated chains were confirmed in vitro to be specific for CMV antigens.

The PCR ran on 60 Vbeta and 13 Jbeta primers. Data came from immunoSEQ multiplex PCR; TCRdb stores just in-frame clones and leaves some out. The sample has about 160,000 clones; about three quarters are singletons. The specimen sequenced was PBMCs. This TCR derives from a woman between 45 and 60 years old in good health and CMV-seropositive. The chain links TRBV18 to TRBJ1-3, with 7 bases matching TRBD1. In DNA, the CDR3 is TGTGCCAGCTCACCTGAATTGACAGGGTCCGGAAACACCATATATTTT. This translates into CASSPELTGSGNTIYF.